One T cell receptor beta chain is described in this entry. Its specificity is not known. MiXCR, applied by TCRdb to the reads, yields one record per CDR3 protein. The sample consists of a few hundred thousand distinct CDR3 sequences, approximately 10% of them appearing once. The data originate from a study of T cell repertoires in cytomegalovirus infection. Study-level background: An indication of both CMV infection and matching HLA type came from public TCR beta signatures.

Notes on the study in general: Within the response measured ex vivo, HLA-C-restricted CMV-specific TCR beta clonotypes were dominant. Carriage of CMV together with the relevant HLA was identifiable through cumulative public TCR beta family frequency.

Germline-derived CDR1 and CDR2 are DFQATT and SNEGSKA (reference sequence). This CDR3 spans 14 amino acids. V was shortened by 5 bases and J by 1 base, with 11 bases between the two germline ends. Sequencing input: PBMCs. The chain combines TRBV20-1 with TRBJ1-4; D might be TRBD1 (5 bases). The receptor's source is a human donor in good health (CMV status not recorded). Some clones in this sample may be carry-over from other donors' samples. CDR3 DNA sequence: TGCAGTGCTCTAGTAGGGGTAACTAATGAAAAACTGTTTTTT. Its translation is CSALVGVTNEKLFF.